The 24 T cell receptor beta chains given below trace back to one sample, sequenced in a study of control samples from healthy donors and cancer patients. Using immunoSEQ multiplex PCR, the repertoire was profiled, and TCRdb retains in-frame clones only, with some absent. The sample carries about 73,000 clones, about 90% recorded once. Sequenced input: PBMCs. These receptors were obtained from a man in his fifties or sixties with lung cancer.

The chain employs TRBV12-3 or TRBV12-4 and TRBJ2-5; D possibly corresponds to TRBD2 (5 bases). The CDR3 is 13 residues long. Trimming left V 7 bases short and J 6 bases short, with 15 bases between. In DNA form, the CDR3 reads TGTGCCAGCACCCCGGGATTAACAAAGACCCAGTACTTC. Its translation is CASTPGLTKTQYF.

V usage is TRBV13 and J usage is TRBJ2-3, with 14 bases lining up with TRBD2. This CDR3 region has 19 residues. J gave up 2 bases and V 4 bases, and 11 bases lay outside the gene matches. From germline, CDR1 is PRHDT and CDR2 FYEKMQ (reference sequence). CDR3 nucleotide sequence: TGTGCCAGCAGCTCTCGAAGGACTAGCGGGGGGACAACCACAGATACGCAGTATTTT. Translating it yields CASSSRRTSGGTTTDTQYF. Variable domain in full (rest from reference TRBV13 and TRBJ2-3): AAGVIQSPRHLIKEKRETATLKCYPIPRHDTVYWYQQGPGQDPQFLISFYEKMQSDKGSIPDRFSAQQFSDYHSELNMSSLELGDSALYFCASSSRRTSGGTTTDTQYFGPGTRLTVL.

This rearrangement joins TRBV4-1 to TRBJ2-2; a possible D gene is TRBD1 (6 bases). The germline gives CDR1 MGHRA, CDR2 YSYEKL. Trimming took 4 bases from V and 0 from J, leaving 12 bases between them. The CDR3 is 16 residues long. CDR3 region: CASSLTTGTNTGELFF. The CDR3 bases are TGCGCCAGCAGCCTTACGACAGGAACGAACACCGGGGAGCTGTTTTTT.

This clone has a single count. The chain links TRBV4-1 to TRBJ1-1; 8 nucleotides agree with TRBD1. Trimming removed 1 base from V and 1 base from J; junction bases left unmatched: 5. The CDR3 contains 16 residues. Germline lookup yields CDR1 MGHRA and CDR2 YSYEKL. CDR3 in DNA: TGCGCCAGCAGCCAAGGACAGGGGATTAGGAACACTGAAGCTTTCTTT. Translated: CASSQGQGIRNTEAFF.

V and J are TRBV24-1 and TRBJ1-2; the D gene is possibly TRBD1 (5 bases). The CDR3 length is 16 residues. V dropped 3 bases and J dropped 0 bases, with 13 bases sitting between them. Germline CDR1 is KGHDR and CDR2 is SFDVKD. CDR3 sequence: CATSDGTSTANYGYTF. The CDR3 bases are TGTGCCACCAGTGATGGGACCTCGACTGCTAACTATGGCTACACCTTC.

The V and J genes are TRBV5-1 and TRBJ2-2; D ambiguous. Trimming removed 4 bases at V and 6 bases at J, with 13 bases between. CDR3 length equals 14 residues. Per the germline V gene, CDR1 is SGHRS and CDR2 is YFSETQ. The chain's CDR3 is CASSAFLGAGELFF. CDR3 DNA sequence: TGCGCCAGCAGCGCCTTCCTTGGCGCCGGGGAGCTGTTTTTT.

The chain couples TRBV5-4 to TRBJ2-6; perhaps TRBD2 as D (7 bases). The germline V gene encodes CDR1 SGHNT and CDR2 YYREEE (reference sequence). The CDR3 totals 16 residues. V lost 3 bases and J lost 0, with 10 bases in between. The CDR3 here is CASSWGGNSGANVLTF. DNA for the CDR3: TGTGCCAGCAGCTGGGGGGGCAACTCTGGGGCCAACGTCCTGACTTTC.

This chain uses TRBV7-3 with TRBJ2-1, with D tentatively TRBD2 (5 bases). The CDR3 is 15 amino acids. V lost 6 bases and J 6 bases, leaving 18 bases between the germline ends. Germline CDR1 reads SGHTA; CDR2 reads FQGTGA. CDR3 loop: CASRITRTGINEQFF. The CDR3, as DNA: TGTGCCAGCAGGATCACGAGGACGGGGATCAATGAGCAGTTCTTC.

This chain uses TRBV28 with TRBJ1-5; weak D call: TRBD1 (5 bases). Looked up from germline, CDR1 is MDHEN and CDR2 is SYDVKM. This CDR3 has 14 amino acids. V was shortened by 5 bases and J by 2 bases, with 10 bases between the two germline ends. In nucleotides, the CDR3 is TGTGCCAGCAGTCCCACGACAGGCAATCAGCCCCAGCATTTT. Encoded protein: CASSPTTGNQPQHF.

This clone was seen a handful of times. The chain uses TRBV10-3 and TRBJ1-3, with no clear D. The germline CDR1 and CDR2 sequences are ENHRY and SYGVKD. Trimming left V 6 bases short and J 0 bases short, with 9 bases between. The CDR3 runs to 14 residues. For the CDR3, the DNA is TGTGCCATCAGCGGGTCCTACTCTGGAAACACCATATATTTT. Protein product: CAISGSYSGNTIYF.

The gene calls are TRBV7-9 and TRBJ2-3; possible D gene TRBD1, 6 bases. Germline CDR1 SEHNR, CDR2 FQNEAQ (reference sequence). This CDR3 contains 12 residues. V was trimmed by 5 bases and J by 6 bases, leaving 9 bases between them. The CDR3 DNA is TGTGCCAGCAGCATACAGGGTGATACGCAGTATTTT. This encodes CASSIQGDTQYF.

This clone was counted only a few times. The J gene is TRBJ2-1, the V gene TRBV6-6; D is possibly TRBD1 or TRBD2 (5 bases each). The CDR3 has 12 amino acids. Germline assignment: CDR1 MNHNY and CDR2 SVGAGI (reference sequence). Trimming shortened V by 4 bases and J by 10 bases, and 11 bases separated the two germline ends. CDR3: CASSSGTKEQFF. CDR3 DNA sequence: TGTGCCAGCAGTTCAGGGACGAAGGAGCAGTTCTTC.

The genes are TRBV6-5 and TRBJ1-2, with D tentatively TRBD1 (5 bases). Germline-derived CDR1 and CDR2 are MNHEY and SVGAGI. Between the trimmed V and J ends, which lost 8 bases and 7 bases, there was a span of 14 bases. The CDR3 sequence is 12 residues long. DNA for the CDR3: TGTGCCAGCTTCGGGACGTTCGGTGGCTACACCTTC. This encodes CASFGTFGGYTF.

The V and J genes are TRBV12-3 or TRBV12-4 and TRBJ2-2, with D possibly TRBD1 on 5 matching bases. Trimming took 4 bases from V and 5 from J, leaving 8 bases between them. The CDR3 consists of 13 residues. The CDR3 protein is CASSSPGTGELFF. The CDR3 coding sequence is TGTGCCAGCAGTTCCCCAGGGACCGGGGAGCTGTTTTTT.

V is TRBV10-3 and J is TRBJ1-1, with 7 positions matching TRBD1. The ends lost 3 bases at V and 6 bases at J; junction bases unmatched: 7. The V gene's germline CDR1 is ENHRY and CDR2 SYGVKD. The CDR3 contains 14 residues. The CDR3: CAISEEGAVSEAFF. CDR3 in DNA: TGTGCCATCAGTGAAGAGGGGGCGGTATCTGAAGCTTTCTTT.

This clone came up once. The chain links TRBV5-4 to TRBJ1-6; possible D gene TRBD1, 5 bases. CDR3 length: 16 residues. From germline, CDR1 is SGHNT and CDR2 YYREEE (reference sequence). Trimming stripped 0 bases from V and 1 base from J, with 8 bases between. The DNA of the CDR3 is TGTGCCAGCAGCTTGGCCGGGGGTTCCTATAATTCACCCCTCCACTTT. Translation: CASSLAGGSYNSPLHF. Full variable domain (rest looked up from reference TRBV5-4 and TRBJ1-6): ETGVTQSPTHLIKTRGQQVTLRCSSQSGHNTVSWYQQALGQGPQFIFQYYREEENGRGNFPPRFSGLQFPNYSSELNVNALELDDSALYLCASSLAGGSYNSPLHFGNGTRLTVT.

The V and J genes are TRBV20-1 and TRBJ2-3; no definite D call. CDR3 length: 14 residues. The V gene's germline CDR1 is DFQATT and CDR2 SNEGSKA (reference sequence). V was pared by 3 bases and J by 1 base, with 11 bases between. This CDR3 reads CSASDGKGTDTQYF. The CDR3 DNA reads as TGCAGTGCTAGTGACGGCAAGGGCACAGATACGCAGTATTTT.

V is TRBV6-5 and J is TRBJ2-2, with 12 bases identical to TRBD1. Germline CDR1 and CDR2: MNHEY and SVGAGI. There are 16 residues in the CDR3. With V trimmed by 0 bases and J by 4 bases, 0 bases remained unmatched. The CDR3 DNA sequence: TGTGCCAGCAGTTACTCGGGACAGGGGGCCACCGGGGAGCTGTTTTTT. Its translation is CASSYSGQGATGELFF.

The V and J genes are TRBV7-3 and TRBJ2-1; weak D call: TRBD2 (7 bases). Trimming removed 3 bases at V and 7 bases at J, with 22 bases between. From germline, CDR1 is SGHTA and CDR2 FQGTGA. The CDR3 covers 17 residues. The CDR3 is CASSFSFRGGARNEQFF. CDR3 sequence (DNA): TGTGCCAGCAGCTTTTCTTTTAGAGGGGGGGCAAGGAATGAGCAGTTCTTC.

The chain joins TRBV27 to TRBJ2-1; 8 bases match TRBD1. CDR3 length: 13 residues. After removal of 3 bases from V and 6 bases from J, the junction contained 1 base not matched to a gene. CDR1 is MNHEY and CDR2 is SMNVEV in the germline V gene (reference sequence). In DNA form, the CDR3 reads TGTGCCAGCAGTTTTACAGGGGGCAATGAGCAGTTCTTC. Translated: CASSFTGGNEQFF.

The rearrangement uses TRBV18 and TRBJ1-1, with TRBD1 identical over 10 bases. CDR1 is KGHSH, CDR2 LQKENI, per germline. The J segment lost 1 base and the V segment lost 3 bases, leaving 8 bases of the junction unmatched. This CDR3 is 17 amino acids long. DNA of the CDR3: TGTGCCAGCTCACCGTCCGACAGGGGGCCGGGGAACACTGAAGCTTTCTTT. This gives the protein CASSPSDRGPGNTEAFF.

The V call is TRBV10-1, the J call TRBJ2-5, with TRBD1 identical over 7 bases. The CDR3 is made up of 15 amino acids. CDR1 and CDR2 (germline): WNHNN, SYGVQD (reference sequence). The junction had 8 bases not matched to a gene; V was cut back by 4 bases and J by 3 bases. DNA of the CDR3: TGCGCCAGCAGTGTCTCCTCCGGGACAGAAGAGACCCAGTACTTC. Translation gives CASSVSSGTEETQYF.

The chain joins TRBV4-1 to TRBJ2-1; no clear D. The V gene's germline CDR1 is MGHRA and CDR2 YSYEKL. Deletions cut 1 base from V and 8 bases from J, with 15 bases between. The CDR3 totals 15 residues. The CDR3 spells CASSQGGGGGDEQFF. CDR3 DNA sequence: TGCGCCAGCAGCCAAGGGGGTGGTGGTGGCGATGAGCAGTTCTTC.

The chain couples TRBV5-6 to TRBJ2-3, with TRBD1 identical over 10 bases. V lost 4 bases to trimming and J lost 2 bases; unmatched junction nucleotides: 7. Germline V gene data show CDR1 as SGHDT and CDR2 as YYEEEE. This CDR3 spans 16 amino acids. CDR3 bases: TGTGCCAGCAGCCCCTCCGGGACAGGGGCCACAGATACGCAGTATTTT. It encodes CASSPSGTGATDTQYF.